The sequence of this T cell receptor beta chain was determined in a study of cytomegalovirus exposure and HLA in healthy donors. Use of 60 Vbeta and 13 Jbeta primers characterized the PCR. Data came from immunoSEQ multiplex PCR; TCRdb stores just in-frame clones and leaves some out. The repertoire holds over 150,000 clones, roughly 80% seen once, with about 4.9% in the top ten. The CDR3 is made up of 16 amino acids. Trimming cost V 4 bases and J 0 bases; bases outside gene matches: 5. From germline, CDR1 is MGHRA and CDR2 YSYEKL. The study's findings and limits: Rarity marked most TCR sequences, yet some public TCRs occurred in many donors. Sequences of the TCR beta chain were said to predict the HLA-A and HLA-B alleles of most subjects accurately. The study put roughly 160 TCR beta chains on its list as cytomegalovirus-associated. It was only CMV serostatus that was available as immune exposure information.

This clone has just one count. No antigen is known for it. The chain is built from TRBV4-1 and TRBJ2-3; TRBD2 matches at 9 bases. This receptor was identified in a male donor in good health and CMV-seronegative. Sample: PBMCs. The CDR3 DNA reads TGCGCCAGCAGCCGTTCCGGGACTAGCAGCACAGATACGCAGTATTTT. It specifies CASSRSGTSSTDTQYF.